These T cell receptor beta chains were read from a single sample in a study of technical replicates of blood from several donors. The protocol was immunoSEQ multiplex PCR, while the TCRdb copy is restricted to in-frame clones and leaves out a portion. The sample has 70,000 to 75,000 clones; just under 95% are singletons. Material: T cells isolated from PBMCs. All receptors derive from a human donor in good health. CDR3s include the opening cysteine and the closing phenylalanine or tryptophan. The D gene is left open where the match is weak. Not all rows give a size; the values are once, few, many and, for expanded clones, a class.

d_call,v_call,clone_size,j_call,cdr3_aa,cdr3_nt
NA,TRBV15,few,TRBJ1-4,CATSRTPWGVEGEKLFF,TGTGCCACCAGCAGAACCCCCTGGGGCGTGGAGGGGGAAAAACTGTTTTTT
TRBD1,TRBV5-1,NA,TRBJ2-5,CASSPMTGSKETQYF,TGCGCCAGCAGCCCCATGACAGGGAGTAAAGAGACCCAGTACTTC
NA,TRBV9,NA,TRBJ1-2,CASSATDRSVYGYTF,TGTGCCAGCAGCGCGACGGACAGATCCGTATATGGCTACACCTTC
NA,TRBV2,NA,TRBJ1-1,CASSVGVWTEAFF,TGTGCCAGCAGTGTTGGAGTCTGGACTGAAGCTTTCTTT
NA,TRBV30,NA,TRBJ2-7,CAWSGGLTYEQYF,TGTGCCTGGAGCGGGGGGCTCACCTACGAGCAGTACTTC
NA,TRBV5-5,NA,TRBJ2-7,CASSLGNYEQYF,TGTGCCAGCAGCTTGGGTAACTACGAGCAGTACTTC
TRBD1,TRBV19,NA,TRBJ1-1,CASSISPGQGNTEAFF,TGTGCCAGTAGTATATCGCCGGGACAGGGGAACACTGAAGCTTTCTTT
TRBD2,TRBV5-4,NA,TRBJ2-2,CASSRGGVLNTGELFF,TGTGCCAGCAGCCGGGGAGGGGTCCTTAACACCGGGGAGCTGTTTTTT
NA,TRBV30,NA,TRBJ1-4,CAWSGGDNEKLFF,TGTGCCTGGAGTGGAGGAGATAATGAAAAACTGTTTTTT
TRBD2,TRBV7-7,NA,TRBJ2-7,CASSPGAREGSYEQYF,TGTGCCAGCAGCCCCGGGGCAAGGGAGGGCTCCTACGAGCAGTACTTC
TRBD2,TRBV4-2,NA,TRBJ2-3,CASSQDKAAGNTDTQYF,TGTGCCAGCAGCCAAGATAAGGCAGCGGGGAACACAGATACGCAGTATTTT
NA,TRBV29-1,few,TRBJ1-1,CSVQGVSTEAFF,TGCAGCGTTCAGGGTGTGAGCACTGAAGCTTTCTTT
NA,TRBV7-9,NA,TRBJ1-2,CASSLARGHYGYTF,TGTGCCAGCAGCTTAGCGCGGGGCCACTATGGCTACACCTTC
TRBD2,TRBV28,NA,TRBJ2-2,CASSIIGRWTSGRRYTGELFF,TGTGCCAGCAGCATAATAGGCCGATGGACTAGCGGGAGGAGGTACACCGGGGAGCTGTTTTTT
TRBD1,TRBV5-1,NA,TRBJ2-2,CASSRTGYYTGELFF,TGCGCCAGCAGCCGGACAGGATATTACACCGGGGAGCTGTTTTTT
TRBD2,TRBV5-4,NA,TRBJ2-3,CASSPGLVADTQYF,TGTGCCAGCAGCCCCGGACTAGTCGCAGATACGCAGTATTTT
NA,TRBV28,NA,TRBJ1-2,CASSLWAANYGYTF,TGTGCCAGCAGTTTATGGGCAGCTAACTATGGCTACACCTTC
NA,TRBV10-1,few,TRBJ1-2,CASSEDTFYHFF,TGCGCCAGCAGCGAGGACACCTTCTACCACTTCTTC
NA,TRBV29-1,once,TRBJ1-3,CSVSTGNTIYF,TGCAGCGTTAGCACAGGGAACACCATATATTTT
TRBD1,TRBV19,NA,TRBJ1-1,CASSIDPTGYSEAFF,TGTGCCAGTAGTATAGATCCGACAGGGTACTCTGAAGCTTTCTTT
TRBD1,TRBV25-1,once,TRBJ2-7,CASSVYRTGGAVEQYF,TGTGCCAGCAGTGTCTACCGGACAGGGGGCGCGGTCGAGCAGTACTTC
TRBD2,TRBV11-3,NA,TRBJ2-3,CASSSSSGGGDTQYF,TGTGCCAGCAGCTCCTCGAGCGGGGGGGGAGATACGCAGTATTTT
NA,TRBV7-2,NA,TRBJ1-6,CASSLVAGPYNSPLHF,TGTGCCAGCAGCTTAGTGGCAGGGCCCTATAATTCACCCCTCCACTTT
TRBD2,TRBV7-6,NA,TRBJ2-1,CASSFSGSSYNEQFF,TGTGCCAGCAGTTTTAGCGGGAGCTCCTACAATGAGCAGTTCTTC
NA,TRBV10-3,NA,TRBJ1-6,CAITPNTNSPLHF,TGTGCCATCACCCCCAACACGAATTCACCCCTCCACTTT
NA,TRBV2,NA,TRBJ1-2,CASSDRGANYGYTF,TGTGCCAGCAGTGACCGGGGAGCTAACTATGGCTACACCTTC
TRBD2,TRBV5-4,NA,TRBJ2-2,CASSFGVGGGNTGELFF,TGTGCCAGCAGCTTTGGTGTCGGCGGGGGGAACACCGGGGAGCTGTTTTTT
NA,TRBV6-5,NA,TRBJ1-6,CASSYSVGHNSPLHF,TGTGCCAGCAGTTACTCCGTGGGGCATAATTCACCCCTCCACTTT
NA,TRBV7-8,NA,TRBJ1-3,CASSLVAVGNTIYF,TGTGCCAGCAGCTTAGTCGCAGTGGGAAACACCATATATTTT
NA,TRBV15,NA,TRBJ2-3,CATNPARGLDTQYF,TGTGCCACCAACCCTGCACGGGGGTTAGATACGCAGTATTTT
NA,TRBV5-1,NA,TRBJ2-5,CASSLQAVQETQYF,TGCGCCAGCAGCTTACAGGCAGTCCAAGAGACCCAGTACTTC
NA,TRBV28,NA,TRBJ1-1,CASSFLASGAEAFF,TGTGCCAGCAGTTTCCTCGCCTCGGGAGCTGAAGCTTTCTTT
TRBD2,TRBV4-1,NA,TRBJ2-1,CASSQITGLAGDEQFF,TGCGCCAGCAGCCAAATCACGGGACTAGCGGGAGATGAGCAGTTCTTC
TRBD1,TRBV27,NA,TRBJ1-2,CASSSGTGFYGYTF,TGTGCCAGCAGTTCCGGGACAGGTTTCTATGGCTACACCTTC
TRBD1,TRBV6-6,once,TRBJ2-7,CASSSLNRGLGYEQYF,TGTGCCAGCAGTTCCCTAAACAGGGGGTTAGGCTACGAGCAGTACTTC
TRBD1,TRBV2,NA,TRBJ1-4,CASSGLTGPNEKLFF,TGTGCCAGCAGTGGGTTGACAGGGCCTAATGAAAAACTGTTTTTT
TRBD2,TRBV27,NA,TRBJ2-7,CASSRGSEYEQYF,TGTGCCAGCAGTCGCGGGAGTGAGTACGAGCAGTACTTC
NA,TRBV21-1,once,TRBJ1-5,CASVVWFPFWASNQPQHF,TGTGCCAGCGTGGTCTGGTTCCCCTTCTGGGCCTCCAATCAGCCCCAGCATTTT
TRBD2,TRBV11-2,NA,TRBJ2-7,CASSSRLAGTDEQYF,TGTGCCAGCAGCTCTCGACTAGCGGGAACGGACGAGCAGTACTTC
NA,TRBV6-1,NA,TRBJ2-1,CASSDETGHNEQFF,TGTGCCAGCAGTGATGAGACAGGCCACAATGAGCAGTTCTTC
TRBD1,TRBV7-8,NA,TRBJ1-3,CASSQMMGQRNTIYF,TGTGCCAGCAGCCAGATGATGGGACAGCGAAACACCATATATTTT
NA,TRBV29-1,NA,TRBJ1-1,CSVDTKEGTEAFF,TGCAGCGTTGATACCAAGGAGGGCACTGAAGCTTTCTTT
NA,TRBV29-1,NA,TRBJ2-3,CSATDTQYF,TGCAGCGCTACAGATACGCAGTATTTT
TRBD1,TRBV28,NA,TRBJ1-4,CASSYGTGFGEKLFF,TGTGCCAGCAGTTACGGGACAGGGTTCGGGGAAAAACTGTTTTTT